What follows are 24 T cell receptor beta chains derived from one specimen sequenced in a study of T cell clusters in autoimmune cytopenias. TRB was amplified from 250 ng of peripheral blood genomic DNA per sample. One tube held mixed TRB-A and TRB-B primer pools for touch-down PCR. After re-calling the multiplex PCR reads, TCRdb lists one entry per CDR3 protein, DNA absent. In all, the sample yields about 7,000 distinct CDR3 sequences. The same data also contributed to another study, on T cell repertoires in aging, cancer and after chemotherapy.

The sequenced sample was peripheral blood. The receptors were gathered from a human donor in good health.

This clonotype is classed as medium-sized by frequency. The rearrangement links TRBV30 to TRBJ2-3; absent DNA, TCRdb's TRBD1 call cannot be checked. The CDR3 totals 14 residues. The V gene's germline CDR1 is GTSNPN and CDR2 SVGIG (reference sequence). The CDR3: CAWKQGASTDTQYF.

The CDR3 region is CASSWTSGTSGYNEQFF. The V gene is TRBV5-4, the J gene TRBJ2-1; without DNA, the TCRdb call of TRBD2 cannot be checked. CDR1 is SGHNT, CDR2 YYREEE, per germline (reference sequence). The CDR3 length is 17 residues.

The chain joins TRBV6-4 to TRBJ1-1. Germline V gene sequence: CDR1 MRHNA, CDR2 SNTAGT. This CDR3 has 14 residues. This CDR3 reads CASSASPGNTEAFF.

The V and J genes are TRBV28 and TRBJ2-1; as DNA is missing, the TRBD2 call by TCRdb cannot be tested. This CDR3 region has 14 residues. Germline assignment: CDR1 MDHEN and CDR2 SYDVKM. The chain's CDR3 is CASSEPPSYNEQFF.

Its frequency marks this clonotype as medium-sized (0.01 to 0.1%). The chain carries TRBV19 and TRBJ2-7; the TCRdb call, TRBD1, lacks DNA for checking. CDR3 length equals 16 residues. Germline CDR1 reads LNHDA; CDR2 reads SQIVND (reference sequence). CDR3 amino acids: CASSISRGTGAYEQYF.

The chain's CDR3 is CASRKDTYSNQPQHF. The chain recombines TRBV7-2 with TRBJ1-5; as DNA is missing, the TRBD1 call by TCRdb cannot be tested. This CDR3 has 15 amino acids. Germline V CDR1 and CDR2: SGHTA, FQGNSA.

This clonotype is identified as medium-sized from frequency. CDR3 protein: CASSIDAAGELFF. The chain has TRBV19 and TRBJ2-2. Germline CDR1 and CDR2: LNHDA and SQIVND (reference sequence). The CDR3 consists of 13 residues. The whole variable domain, filled in from reference TRBV19 and TRBJ2-2, reads DGGITQSPKYLFRKEGQNVTLSCEQNLNHDAMYWYRQDPGQGLRLIYYSQIVNDFQKGDIAEGYSVSREKKESFPLTVTSAQKNPTAFYLCASSIDAAGELFFGEGSRLTVL.

The rearrangement uses TRBV7-2 and TRBJ1-2. Looked up from germline, CDR1 is SGHTA and CDR2 is FQGNSA. The CDR3 loop spans 12 amino acids. CDR3 amino acids: CASSSDLNGYTF.

Considering frequency, this clonotype is medium-sized (0.01 to 0.1%). This CDR3 reads CAWSGGFETQYF. The chain uses TRBV30 and TRBJ2-5; the TRBD1 assignment by TCRdb is unverifiable without DNA. From germline, CDR1 is GTSNPN and CDR2 SVGIG (reference sequence). CDR3 length: 12 residues.

V and J are TRBV5-4 and TRBJ1-1. Germline CDR1 SGHNT, CDR2 YYREEE (reference sequence). The CDR3 totals 14 residues. The CDR3 loop is CASSLVQEHTEAFF.

This clonotype registers medium-sized by frequency. The CDR3 spells CASKEQGDYGYTF. The chain uses TRBV19 and TRBJ1-2; TCRdb reports TRBD1, a call that lacks DNA to check it against. CDR1 and CDR2 from the germline V gene are LNHDA and SQIVND (reference sequence). The CDR3 spans 13 residues.

The rearrangement joins TRBV4-3 to TRBJ2-7; the D call from TCRdb, TRBD1, cannot be confirmed without DNA. The CDR3 length is 15 residues. The germline V gene encodes CDR1 LGHNA and CDR2 YSLEER. The CDR3 loop reads CASSQGVGRGYEQYF.

The V and J genes are TRBV5-6 and TRBJ1-5; TCRdb designates TRBD1, a call that cannot be tested without DNA. Germline V CDR1 and CDR2: SGHDT, YYEEEE. This CDR3 has 13 amino acids. CDR3 protein: CASSWGQGGPQHF.

The rearrangement joins TRBV28 to TRBJ2-7; TCRdb's D call, TRBD1, is unchecked because there is no DNA. CDR1 is MDHEN and CDR2 is SYDVKM in the germline V gene. The CDR3 runs to 15 residues. The CDR3 sequence: CASNKGTDTTYEQYF.

The chain has TRBV6-5 and TRBJ1-2. The CDR3 has 12 amino acids. Germline V gene lookup returns CDR1 MNHEY and CDR2 SVGAGI. The CDR3 sequence is CASTFFGNGYTF.

This clonotype is medium-sized by frequency. The J gene is TRBJ2-5, the V gene TRBV12-3 or TRBV12-4. This CDR3 spans 14 amino acids. The CDR3 loop reads CASSFRQNQETQYF.

This clonotype is classed as medium-sized by frequency. The chain combines TRBV15 with TRBJ2-1; TCRdb names TRBD2, which stays unverified in the absence of DNA. The germline V gene encodes CDR1 LNHNV and CDR2 YYDKDF (reference sequence). The CDR3 is made up of 15 amino acids. The CDR3 loop is CATSRSGSSYNEQFF.

This clonotype counts as medium-sized by frequency. The rearrangement links TRBV29-1 to TRBJ2-3; TCRdb indicates TRBD2, and absent DNA this call remains unverified. CDR1 is SQVTM, CDR2 ANQGSEA, per germline. The CDR3 extends over 15 amino acids. The CDR3: CSVVWLAGTTDTQYF.

The rearrangement joins TRBV12-3 or TRBV12-4 to TRBJ1-3; TCRdb's assignment of TRBD1 cannot be checked, as there is no DNA. The CDR3 has 16 amino acids. This CDR3 is CASRRQGRSSGNTIYF.

In terms of frequency, this clonotype is medium-sized. The gene calls are TRBV6-5 and TRBJ1-6; TCRdb reports TRBD1, a call that lacks DNA to check it against. The CDR3 length is 14 residues. Germline CDR1 is MNHEY and CDR2 is SVGAGI. CDR3 sequence: CASSKAGTGSPLHF.

This CDR3 is CSARPIQGANTEAFF. The J gene is TRBJ1-1, the V gene TRBV20-1; TCRdb lists TRBD1, though no DNA is available to test this call. In germline, CDR1 is DFQATT, CDR2 SNEGSKA (reference sequence). This CDR3 comprises 15 residues.

This clonotype is medium-sized by frequency. The V and J genes are TRBV19 and TRBJ2-1; the D call from TCRdb, TRBD1, cannot be confirmed without DNA. The CDR3 is 15 residues long. Germline-derived CDR1 and CDR2 are LNHDA and SQIVND (reference sequence). The chain's CDR3 is CASSARPTPYNEQFF.

This sequence joins TRBV5-6 and TRBJ1-6; the TRBD1 assignment by TCRdb is unverifiable without DNA. The germline CDR1 and CDR2 sequences are SGHDT and YYEEEE. The CDR3 is made up of 14 amino acids. CDR3 in amino acids: CASSLVGGNSPLHF.

Considering frequency, this clonotype is medium-sized. CDR3 protein: CASSYRGLQTGELFF. V gene TRBV27 combines with J gene TRBJ2-2; TCRdb's assignment of TRBD1 cannot be checked, as there is no DNA. Germline CDR1 and CDR2: MNHEY and SMNVEV (reference sequence). This CDR3 region has 15 residues.